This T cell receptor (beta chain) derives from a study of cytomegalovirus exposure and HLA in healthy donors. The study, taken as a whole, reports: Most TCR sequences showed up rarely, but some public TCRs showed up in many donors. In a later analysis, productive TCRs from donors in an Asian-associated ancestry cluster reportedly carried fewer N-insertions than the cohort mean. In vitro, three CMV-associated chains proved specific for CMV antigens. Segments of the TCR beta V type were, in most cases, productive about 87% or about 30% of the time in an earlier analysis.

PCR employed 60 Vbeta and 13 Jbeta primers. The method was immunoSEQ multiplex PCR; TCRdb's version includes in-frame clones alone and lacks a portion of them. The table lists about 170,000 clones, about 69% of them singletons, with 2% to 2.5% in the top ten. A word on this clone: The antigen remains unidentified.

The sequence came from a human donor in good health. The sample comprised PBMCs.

The CDR3 DNA reads as TGTGCCAGCAGTGAAGCGGAGGCGAGGTCACCCCTCCACTTT. This encodes CASSEAEARSPLHF. The rearrangement joins TRBV2 to TRBJ1-6; D uncertain. V gave up 0 bases and J gave up 10 bases, with 10 bases separating them. Germline assignment: CDR1 SNHLY and CDR2 FYNNEI. The CDR3 contains 14 residues.